The sequence of this T cell receptor beta chain was determined in a study of T cells expressing NK-cell markers. Study in general: Sequencing of TCR beta repertoires drew on sorted CD3+CD56+NKG2C+, CD3+CD56+NKG2C- and CD3+CD56-NKG2C+ T cells. Sequencing covered eight donors, seven HCMV-seropositive and one seronegative. Study results and limitations: More than 5 donors carried dominant NKG2C+ clonotypes that made up roughly 1.0-7.5% of their CD8+ T cells. The CD3+CD56-NKG2C+ fraction of a few donors was also led by these clonotypes.

Of note for this clonotype: Its antigen remains unidentified.

TCRdb reprocessed the 5' RACE reads and keeps a single row for each CDR3 protein, giving no DNA. The listing contains 400,000 to 550,000 distinct CDR3 sequences. The length of the CDR3 is 13 residues. CDR1 is SGHVS and CDR2 is FNYEAQ in the germline V gene. The TCR sequence derives from a woman between 18 and 70 years old in good health. Sequenced material: blood T cells: a sorted CD56 or NKG2C T cell subset, CD4+ or CD8+ T cells, or bulk PBMC T cells (not recorded which). This sequence joins TRBV7-6 and TRBJ2-1; checking the TCRdb D call of TRBD1 is not possible without DNA. CDR3: CAIRQGGGNEQFF.